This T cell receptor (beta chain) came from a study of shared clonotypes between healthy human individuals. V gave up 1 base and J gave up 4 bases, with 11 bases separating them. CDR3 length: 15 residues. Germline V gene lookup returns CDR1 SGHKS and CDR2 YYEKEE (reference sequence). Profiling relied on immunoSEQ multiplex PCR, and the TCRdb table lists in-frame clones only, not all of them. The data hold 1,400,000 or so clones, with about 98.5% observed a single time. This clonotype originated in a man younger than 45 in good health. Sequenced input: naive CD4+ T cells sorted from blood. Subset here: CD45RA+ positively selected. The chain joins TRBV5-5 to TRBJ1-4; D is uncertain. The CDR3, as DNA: TGTGCCAGCAGCTTGCGGGCGGGGATTAATGAAAAACTGTTTTTT. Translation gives CASSLRAGINEKLFF.